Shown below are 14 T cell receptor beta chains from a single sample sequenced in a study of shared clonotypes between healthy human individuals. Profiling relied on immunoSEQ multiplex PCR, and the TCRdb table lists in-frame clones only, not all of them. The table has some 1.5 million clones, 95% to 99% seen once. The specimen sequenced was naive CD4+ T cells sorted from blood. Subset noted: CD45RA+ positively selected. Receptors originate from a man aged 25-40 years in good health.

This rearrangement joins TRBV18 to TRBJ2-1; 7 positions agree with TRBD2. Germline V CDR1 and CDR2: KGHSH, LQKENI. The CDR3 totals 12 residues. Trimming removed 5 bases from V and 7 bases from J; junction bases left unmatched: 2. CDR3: CASSKLANEQFF. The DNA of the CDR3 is TGTGCCAGCTCAAAACTAGCGAATGAGCAGTTCTTC.

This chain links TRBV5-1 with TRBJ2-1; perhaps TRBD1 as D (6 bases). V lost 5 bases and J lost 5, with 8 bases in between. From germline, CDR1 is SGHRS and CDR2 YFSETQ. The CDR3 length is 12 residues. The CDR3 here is CASRRTDNEQFF. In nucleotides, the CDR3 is TGCGCCAGCAGAAGGACAGACAATGAGCAGTTCTTC.

As DNA, the CDR3 is TGTGCCAGCAGCTTATACTCATCGGAGACCCAGTACTTC. Protein product: CASSLYSSETQYF. The chain is built from TRBV7-9 and TRBJ2-5, with D unclear. The germline gives CDR1 SEHNR, CDR2 FQNEAQ (reference sequence). CDR3 length equals 13 residues. Trimming left V 2 bases short and J 5 bases short, with 9 bases between.

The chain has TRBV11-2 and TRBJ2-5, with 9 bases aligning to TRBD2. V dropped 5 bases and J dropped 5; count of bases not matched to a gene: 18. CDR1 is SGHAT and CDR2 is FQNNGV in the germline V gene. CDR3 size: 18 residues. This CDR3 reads CASSLRIGLAGVGETQYF. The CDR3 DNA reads TGTGCCAGCAGCCTGAGGATTGGGTTAGCGGGAGTGGGGGAGACCCAGTACTTC.

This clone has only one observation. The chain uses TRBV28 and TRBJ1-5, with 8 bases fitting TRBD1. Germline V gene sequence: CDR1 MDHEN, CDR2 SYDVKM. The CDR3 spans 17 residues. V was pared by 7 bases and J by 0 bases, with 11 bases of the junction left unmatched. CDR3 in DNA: TGTGCCAGCATCTCCGGGACAGGAGTCTATAGCAATCAGCCCCAGCATTTT. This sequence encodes CASISGTGVYSNQPQHF.

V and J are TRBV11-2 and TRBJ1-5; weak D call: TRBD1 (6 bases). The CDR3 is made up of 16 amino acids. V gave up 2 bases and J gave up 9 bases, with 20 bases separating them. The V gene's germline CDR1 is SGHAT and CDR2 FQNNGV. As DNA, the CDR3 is TGTGCCAGCAGCTTAATTGGAGGCAGGGGTGCCCGGCCCCAGCATTTT. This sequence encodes CASSLIGGRGARPQHF.

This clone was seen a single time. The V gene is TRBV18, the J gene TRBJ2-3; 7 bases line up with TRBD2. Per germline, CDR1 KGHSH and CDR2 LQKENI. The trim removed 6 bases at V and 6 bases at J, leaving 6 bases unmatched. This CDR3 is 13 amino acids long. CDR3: CASSPGLGDTQYF. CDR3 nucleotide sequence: TGTGCCAGCTCGCCTGGACTAGGGGATACGCAGTATTTT.

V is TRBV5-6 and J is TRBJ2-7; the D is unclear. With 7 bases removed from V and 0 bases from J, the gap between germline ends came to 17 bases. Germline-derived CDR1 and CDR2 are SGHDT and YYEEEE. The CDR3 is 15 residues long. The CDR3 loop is CASGVRRIISYEQYF. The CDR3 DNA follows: TGTGCCAGCGGGGTGAGGCGGATTATCTCCTACGAGCAGTACTTC.

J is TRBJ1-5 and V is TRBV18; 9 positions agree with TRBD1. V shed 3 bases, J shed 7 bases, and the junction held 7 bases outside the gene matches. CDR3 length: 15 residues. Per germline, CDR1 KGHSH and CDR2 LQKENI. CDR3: CASSPRDRVYQPQHF. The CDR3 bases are TGTGCCAGCTCACCCCGGGACAGGGTATACCAGCCCCAGCATTTT.

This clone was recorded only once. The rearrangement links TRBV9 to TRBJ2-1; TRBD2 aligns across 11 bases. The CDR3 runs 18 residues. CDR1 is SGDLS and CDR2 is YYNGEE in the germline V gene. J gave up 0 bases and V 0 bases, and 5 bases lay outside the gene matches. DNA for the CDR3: TGTGCCAGCAGCGTAGGGACTAGCGGGCCCGGCTCCTACAATGAGCAGTTCTTC. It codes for CASSVGTSGPGSYNEQFF.

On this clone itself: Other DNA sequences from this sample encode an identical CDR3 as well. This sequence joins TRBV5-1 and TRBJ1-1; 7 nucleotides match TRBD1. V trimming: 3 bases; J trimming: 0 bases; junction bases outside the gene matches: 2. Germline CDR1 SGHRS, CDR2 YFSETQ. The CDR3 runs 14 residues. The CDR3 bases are TGCGCCAGCAGCTCGACAGGGATGAACACTGAAGCTTTCTTT. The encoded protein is CASSSTGMNTEAFF.

CDR3 nucleotide sequence: TGCGCCAGCAGCTTGATCCGTGGGACAGGGAAAGAGACCCAGTACTTC. Its protein is CASSLIRGTGKETQYF. This chain uses TRBV5-1 with TRBJ2-5; 9 bases map to TRBD1. J was trimmed by 3 bases and V by 1 base; bases with no gene match: 7. The CDR3 is 16 residues long. Germline V CDR1 and CDR2: SGHRS, YFSETQ.

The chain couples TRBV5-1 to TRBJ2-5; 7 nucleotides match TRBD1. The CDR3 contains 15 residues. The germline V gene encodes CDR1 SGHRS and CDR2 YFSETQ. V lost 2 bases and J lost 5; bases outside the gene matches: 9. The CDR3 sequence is CASSFDRVVAETQYF. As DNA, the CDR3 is TGCGCCAGCAGCTTCGACAGGGTAGTAGCGGAGACCCAGTACTTC.

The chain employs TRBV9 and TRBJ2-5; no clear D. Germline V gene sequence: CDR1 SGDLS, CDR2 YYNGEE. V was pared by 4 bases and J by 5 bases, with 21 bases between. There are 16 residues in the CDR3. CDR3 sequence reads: CASSPRWFAGDETQYF. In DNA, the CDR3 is TGTGCCAGCAGCCCCCGTTGGTTTGCAGGAGACGAGACCCAGTACTTC.